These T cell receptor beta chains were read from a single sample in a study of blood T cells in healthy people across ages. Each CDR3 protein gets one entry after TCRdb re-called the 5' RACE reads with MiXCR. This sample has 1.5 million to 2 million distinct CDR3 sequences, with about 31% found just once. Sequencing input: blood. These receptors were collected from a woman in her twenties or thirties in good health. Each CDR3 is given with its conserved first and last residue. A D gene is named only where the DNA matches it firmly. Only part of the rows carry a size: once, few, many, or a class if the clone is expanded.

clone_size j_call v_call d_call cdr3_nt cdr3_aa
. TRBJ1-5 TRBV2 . TGTGCCAGCAGGCGTTGGGATAGCAATCAGCCCCAGCATTTT CASRRWDSNQPQHF
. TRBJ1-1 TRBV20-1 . TGCAGTGCTAGACTTTCTGGCGGATCGAACACTGAAGCTTTCTTT CSARLSGGSNTEAFF
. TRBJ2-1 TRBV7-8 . TGTGCCAGCAGGGTGTTGATGAGGGAGGATGAGCAGTTCTTC CASRVLMREDEQFF
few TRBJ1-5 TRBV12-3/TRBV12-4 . TGTGCCAGCAGTTTAGCGAGAAGGCAGCCCCAGCATTTT CASSLARRQPQHF
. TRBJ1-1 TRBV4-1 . TGCGCCAGCAGCCAAGTTGGAGTGGGCACTGAAGCTTTCTTT CASSQVGVGTEAFF
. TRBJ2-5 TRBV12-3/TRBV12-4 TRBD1 TGTGCCAGCAGTTTAGCGGGACAGGGTTACGGGACCCAGTACTTC CASSLAGQGYGTQYF
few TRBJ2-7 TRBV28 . TGTGCCAGCAGTTTCGACACTTCGAGCTCCTACGAGCAGTACTTC CASSFDTSSSYEQYF
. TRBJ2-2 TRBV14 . TGTGCCAGCAGCCAATCGGGGCTCAGCATGACCGGGGAGCTGTTTTTT CASSQSGLSMTGELFF
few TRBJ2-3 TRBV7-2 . TGTGCCAGCAGCTTAGAGGGGAGTAGCTCAGATACGCAGTATTTT CASSLEGSSSDTQYF
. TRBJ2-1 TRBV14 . TGTGCCAGCAGCCGTAAGCAGTTCTTC CASSRKQFF
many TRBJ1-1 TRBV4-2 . TGTGCCAGCAGCGAGTGGAACACTGAAGCTTTCTTT CASSEWNTEAFF
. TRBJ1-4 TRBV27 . TGTGCCAGCAGTCGTTTTGGGGGGCGCAACTATTCCGGCGAAAAACTGTTTTTT CASSRFGGRNYSGEKLFF
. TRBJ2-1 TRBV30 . TGTGCCTGGAATAGCGGAGACTATGCCAATGAGCAGTTCTTC CAWNSGDYANEQFF
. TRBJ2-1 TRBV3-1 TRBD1 TGTGCCAGCAGCCGGGGCGGGACAGGGTCGGTCAATGAGCGGTTCTTC CASSRGGTGSVNERFF
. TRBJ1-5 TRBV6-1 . TGTGCCAGCACATCCCGGGACAATCAGCCCCAGCATTTT CASTSRDNQPQHF
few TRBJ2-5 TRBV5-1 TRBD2 TGCGCCAGCAGCGGGCTAGCGGGAGTGGGCCAAGAGACCCAGTACTTC CASSGLAGVGQETQYF
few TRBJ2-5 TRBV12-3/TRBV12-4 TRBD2 TGTGCCAGCACCAGGATAGCGGGCCGGGGGGGGACCCAGTACTTC CASTRIAGRGGTQYF
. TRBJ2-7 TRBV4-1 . TGCGCCAGCAGCCAAGTTCTCGACGGGGGCAGGGGCCACGAGCAGTACTTC CASSQVLDGGRGHEQYF
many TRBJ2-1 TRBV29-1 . TGCAGCGTCGGCGGAGGAATATACAATGAGCAGTTCTTC CSVGGGIYNEQFF
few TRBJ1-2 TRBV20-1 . TGCAGTGCTATACCCTCGGGGGGCGCAGGCTATGGCTACACCTTC CSAIPSGGAGYGYTF
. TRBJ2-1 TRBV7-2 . TGTGCCAGCAGCTTAGGCGGGAAGGGGTTCTTC CASSLGGKGFF
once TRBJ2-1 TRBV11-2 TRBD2 TGTGCCAGCAGCTCGTCGACTAGCGGGGATAATAGGCATGAGCAGTTCTTC CASSSSTSGDNRHEQFF
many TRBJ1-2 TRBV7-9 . TGTGCCAGCAGTTTAACCGAGAACTATGGCTACACCTTC CASSLTENYGYTF
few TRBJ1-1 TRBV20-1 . TGCAGTGCTTCGGACAGCACTGAGGCTTTCTTT CSASDSTEAFF
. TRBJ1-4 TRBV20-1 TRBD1 TGCAGTGCTGGAAGACAGGGCGTAGGAAAACTGTTTTTT CSAGRQGVGKLFF
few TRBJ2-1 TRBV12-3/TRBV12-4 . TGTGCCAGCAGTTTAACGGCCCGCTCCTACAATGAGCAGTTCTTC CASSLTARSYNEQFF
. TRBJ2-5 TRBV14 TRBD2 TGTGCCAGCAGCCGCTCCGCAGCGGGAGGGCCGGAGTACTTC CASSRSAAGGPEYF
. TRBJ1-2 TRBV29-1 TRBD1 TGCAGCGTTGACTGGAGGACAGGGGGACTGGAGGGCTACACCTTC CSVDWRTGGLEGYTF
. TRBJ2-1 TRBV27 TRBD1 TGTGCCAGCAGCTCCTTGCCCCGGACAGGTCGTGACAATGAGCAGTTCTTC CASSSLPRTGRDNEQFF
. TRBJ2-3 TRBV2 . TGTGCCAGCAACCCAAGCGGGCTTAGCACAGATACGCAGTATTTT CASNPSGLSTDTQYF
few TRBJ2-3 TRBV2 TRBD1 TGTGCCAGCAGTCCATCCCGACAGGGGACGGGCACAGATACGCAGTATTTT CASSPSRQGTGTDTQYF
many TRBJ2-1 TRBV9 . TGCGCCAGCAGTGTTGGGTCTAGCTCCTACAATGAGCAGTTCTTC CASSVGSSSYNEQFF
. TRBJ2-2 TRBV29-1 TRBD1 TGCAGCGTTCCCCAACCGGGACAGGGAGGAACGGGGGAGCTGTTTTTT CSVPQPGQGGTGELFF
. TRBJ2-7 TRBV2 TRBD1 TGTGCCAGCAGTGCGTGGAGGACAGGGGTGAAGTACGAGCAGTACTTC CASSAWRTGVKYEQYF
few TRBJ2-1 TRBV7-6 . TGTGCCAGCAGCTTAGGGCAAAGGGGGGGCCTTGGAAATGAGCAGTTCTTC CASSLGQRGGLGNEQFF
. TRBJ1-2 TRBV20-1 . TGCAGTGCTAGAGATACGACCCTGGGATATGGCTACACCTTC CSARDTTLGYGYTF
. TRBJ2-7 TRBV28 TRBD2 TGTGCCAGCAGCCAATCTCGGGGGGTAGTAAACGAGCAGTACTTC CASSQSRGVVNEQYF
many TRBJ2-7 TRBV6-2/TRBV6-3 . TGTGCCAGCAGTTACTCGACCGCGAACTACGAGCAGTACTTC CASSYSTANYEQYF
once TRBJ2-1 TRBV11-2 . TGTGCCAGCAGCTTAAACGTAGCAGCCTACAATGAGCAGTTCTTC CASSLNVAAYNEQFF
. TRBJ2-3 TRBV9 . TGTGCCAGCAGTGGAGGCGGTAGACCAGATACGCAGTATTTT CASSGGGRPDTQYF
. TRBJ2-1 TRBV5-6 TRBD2 TGTGCCAGCAGCTTGCCGGGACTAGCGGAGGGGTTCTTC CASSLPGLAEGFF
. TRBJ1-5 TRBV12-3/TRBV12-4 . TGTGCCAGCAGCCGCTTAAAGCGGAATCAGCCCCAGCATTTT CASSRLKRNQPQHF